The 14 T cell receptor beta chains reported below all come from one sample, sequenced in a study of radiation and T cells in renal cell carcinoma. Time point noted: baseline pretreatment blood. The treatment is: 15 Gy SBRT to primary tumor, nephrectomy 4 weeks later. Produced via immunoSEQ multiplex PCR; TCRdb's table is partial and in-frame only. The sample consists of about 59,000 clones, around 72% of them appearing once. The source material was blood, sampled from a patient whose treatment included radiotherapy and nephrectomy. Receptors originate from a man aged 55 to 70 with renal cell carcinoma.

The rearrangement links TRBV11-2 to TRBJ2-7; 9 nucleotides match TRBD1. Germline-derived CDR1 and CDR2 are SGHAT and FQNNGV. J was trimmed by 2 bases and V by 1 base; bases with no gene match: 3. The CDR3 totals 15 residues. CDR3 coding DNA: TGTGCCAGCAGCTTAGGGGGACAGGGTCCCTACGAGCAGTACTTC. Translating gives CASSLGGQGPYEQYF.

This clone was seen only a few times. The V and J genes are TRBV5-1 and TRBJ2-2, with D possibly matching TRBD1 (5 bases). Deletions cut 1 base from V and 1 base from J, with 8 bases between. Per the germline V gene, CDR1 is SGHRS and CDR2 is YFSETQ. The CDR3 has 15 amino acids. The CDR3 protein is CASSLRQMNTGELFF. For the CDR3, the DNA is TGCGCCAGCAGCTTGAGACAGATGAACACCGGGGAGCTGTTTTTT.

V and J are TRBV13 and TRBJ2-1, with a possible D match to TRBD1 (6 bases). The CDR3 extends over 15 amino acids. The V end was cut by 6 bases, the J end by 5 bases, with 17 bases between. Germline V gives CDR1 PRHDT, CDR2 FYEKMQ (reference sequence). This CDR3 is CASSTWGLGDNEQFF. The CDR3 region has the DNA TGTGCCAGCAGTACCTGGGGGCTCGGTGACAATGAGCAGTTCTTC.

The chain employs TRBV4-1 and TRBJ1-4; no reliable D call. The CDR3 consists of 15 residues. Deletions cut 0 bases from V and 7 bases from J, with 12 bases between. CDR1 is MGHRA and CDR2 is YSYEKL in the germline V gene. The CDR3 DNA sequence: TGCGCCAGCAGCCAAGACGGGTTAATGGGTGAAAAACTGTTTTTT. This sequence encodes CASSQDGLMGEKLFF.

This rearrangement joins TRBV5-1 to TRBJ2-1; D not certain. This CDR3 contains 16 residues. Trimming removed 4 bases at V and 0 bases at J, with 14 bases between. In germline, CDR1 is SGHRS, CDR2 YFSETQ. This chain's CDR3 is CASSGAAISSYNEQFF. The CDR3, as DNA: TGCGCCAGCAGCGGAGCCGCGATTAGCTCCTACAATGAGCAGTTCTTC.

V is TRBV6-6 and J is TRBJ1-5, with TRBD1 matching over 8 bases. The V gene end was trimmed by 6 bases and the J gene end by 0 bases; junction bases not matched to a gene: 4. The germline V gene has CDR1 MNHNY and CDR2 SVGAGI (reference sequence). The CDR3 runs 15 residues. The CDR3 spells CASSYTGGSNQPQHF. The DNA for the CDR3 is TGTGCCAGCAGCTATACAGGGGGTAGCAATCAGCCCCAGCATTTT.

The V gene is TRBV7-2, the J gene TRBJ2-2; D tentatively reads TRBD1 or TRBD2 (5 bases each). V was shortened by 5 bases and J by 1 base, with 11 bases between the two germline ends. Germline-derived CDR1 and CDR2 are SGHTA and FQGNSA. The CDR3 sequence is 15 residues long. The CDR3 here is CASSPLGGNTGELFF. The CDR3 DNA follows: TGTGCCAGCAGCCCCCTTGGGGGGAACACCGGGGAGCTGTTTTTT. The variable domain in full, with the rest retrieved from reference TRBV7-2 and TRBJ2-2, is GAGVSQSPSNKVTEKGKDVELRCDPISGHTALYWYRQSLGQGLEFLIYFQGNSAPDKSGLPSDRFSAERTGGSVSTLTIQRTQQEDSAVYLCASSPLGGNTGELFFGEGSRLTVL.

This rearrangement joins TRBV28 to TRBJ1-2, with 7 bases aligning to TRBD1. Germline V lookup: CDR1 MDHEN, CDR2 SYDVKM. The CDR3 length is 16 residues. Trimming removed 4 bases from V and 4 bases from J; junction bases left unmatched: 12. CDR3 DNA sequence: TGTGCCAGCAGTTCCTCCTCGACAGGGTTCTTCTATGGCTACACCTTC. Encoded protein: CASSSSSTGFFYGYTF.

The chain has TRBV4-3 and TRBJ2-5, with 7 bases fitting TRBD2. Germline trimming cut 4 bases from V and 5 bases from J; bases unmatched to any gene: 10. Germline V gene lookup returns CDR1 LGHNA and CDR2 YSLEER. This CDR3 is 15 amino acids long. CDR3 nucleotides: TGCGCCAGCAGCCTCGGGACTACTCAGGTGGAGACCCAGTACTTC. Its translation is CASSLGTTQVETQYF.

The rearrangement links TRBV10-3 to TRBJ1-3; D unclear. Germline loops: CDR1 ENHRY, CDR2 SYGVKD. Deletions cut 0 bases from V and 0 bases from J, with 12 bases between. The CDR3 runs 17 residues. CDR3 nucleotides: TGTGCCATCAGTGAGTCTGGCCCCAGGAGCTCTGGAAACACCATATATTTT. It yields the protein CAISESGPRSSGNTIYF.

The V and J genes are TRBV10-2 and TRBJ1-1, with 8 nucleotides matching TRBD1. CDR3 size: 15 residues. The germline V gene encodes CDR1 WSHSY and CDR2 SAAADI. V gave up 3 bases and J gave up 2 bases; unmatched junction bases: 5. CDR3 sequence reads: CASSDLTGVNTEAFF. The CDR3 bases are TGCGCCAGCAGTGACTTGACAGGGGTCAACACTGAAGCTTTCTTT.

The chain is built from TRBV15 and TRBJ2-1, with D maybe TRBD1 (6 bases). The CDR3 runs to 20 residues. CDR1 is LNHNV, CDR2 YYDKDF, per germline (reference sequence). V lost 0 bases and J lost 1, with 22 bases in between. In DNA form, the CDR3 reads TGTGCCACCAGCAGAGAGAGCCTCCAGAGTTGGGGGCAATCCTACAATGAGCAGTTCTTC. Residues: CATSRESLQSWGQSYNEQFF.

This rearrangement joins TRBV27 to TRBJ2-3, with 10 bases aligning to TRBD2. CDR1 MNHEY and CDR2 SMNVEV come from the germline V gene (reference sequence). There are 20 residues in the CDR3. V lost 1 base and J lost 1; bases outside the gene matches: 14. CDR3 DNA: TGTGCCAGCAGTTTATATGGGCGAGCGGGAGGGCCGCTGGGCACAGATACGCAGTATTTT. Residues: CASSLYGRAGGPLGTDTQYF.

This chain links TRBV19 with TRBJ2-2, with D perhaps matching TRBD1 (5 bases). The V and J ends lost 3 bases and 8 bases respectively, with 10 bases between them. In germline, CDR1 is LNHDA, CDR2 SQIVND (reference sequence). The CDR3 totals 13 residues. The CDR3: CASSIQGKGELFF. The CDR3 DNA follows: TGTGCCAGTAGTATCCAGGGAAAAGGGGAGCTGTTTTTT. Drawing the rest from reference TRBV19 and TRBJ2-2, the complete variable domain is DGGITQSPKYLFRKEGQNVTLSCEQNLNHDAMYWYRQDPGQGLRLIYYSQIVNDFQKGDIAEGYSVSREKKESFPLTVTSAQKNPTAFYLCASSIQGKGELFFGEGSRLTVL.